This T cell receptor (beta chain) emerged from a study of PD-1 blockade in classical Hodgkin lymphoma. Clones were read by immunoSEQ multiplex PCR, and TCRdb kept only the in-frame ones, dropping some. The sample includes 40,000 to 55,000 clones, 80% of them seen just once. The sample's time point: cycle 4 day 1 (C4D1), after five to seven weeks of nivolumab. Every patient had relapsed following autologous stem cell transplantation, and cohorts differed in brentuximab vedotin exposure. This clone was detected once. Its antigen remains unidentified. General study results and limits: Newly diagnosed patients and complete responders had comparable diversity at baseline. It was CD4+ TCR diversity, not CD8+, that rose significantly by C4D1.

Germline-derived CDR1 and CDR2 are MGHRA and YSYEKL. The CDR3 is made up of 13 amino acids. V lost 5 bases, J lost 1 base, and 1 base stayed unmatched. The material was peripheral blood mononuclear cells (PBMCs), obtained before the fourth cycle of nivolumab. The chain combines TRBV4-1 with TRBJ1-1; 7 bases match TRBD1. This TCR derives from a human donor with classical Hodgkin lymphoma. CDR3 sequence: CASSWTGNTEAFF. The CDR3 nucleotides are TGCGCCAGCAGCTGGACAGGGAACACTGAAGCTTTCTTT.